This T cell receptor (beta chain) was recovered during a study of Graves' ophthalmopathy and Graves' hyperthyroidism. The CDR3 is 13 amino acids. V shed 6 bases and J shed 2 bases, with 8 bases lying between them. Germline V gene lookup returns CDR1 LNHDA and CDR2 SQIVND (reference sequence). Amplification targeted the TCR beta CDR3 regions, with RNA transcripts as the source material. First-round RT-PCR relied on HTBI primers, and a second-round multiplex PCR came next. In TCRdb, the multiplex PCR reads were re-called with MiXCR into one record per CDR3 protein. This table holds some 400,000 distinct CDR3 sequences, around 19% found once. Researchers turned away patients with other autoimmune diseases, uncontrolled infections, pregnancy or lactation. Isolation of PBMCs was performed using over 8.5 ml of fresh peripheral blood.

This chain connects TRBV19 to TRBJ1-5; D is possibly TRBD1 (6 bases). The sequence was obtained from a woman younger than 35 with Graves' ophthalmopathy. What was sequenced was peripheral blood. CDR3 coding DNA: TGTGCCAGTAGCAAGGGGGGCAATCAGCCCCAGCATTTT. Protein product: CASSKGGNQPQHF. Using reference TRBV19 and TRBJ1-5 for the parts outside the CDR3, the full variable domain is DGGITQSPKYLFRKEGQNVTLSCEQNLNHDAMYWYRQDPGQGLRLIYYSQIVNDFQKGDIAEGYSVSREKKESFPLTVTSAQKNPTAFYLCASSKGGNQPQHFGDGTRLSIL.